The present T cell receptor (beta chain) was sequenced within a study of T cells in Graves' hyperthyroidism and ophthalmopathy. Study conclusions and caveats: Researchers found most expanded thyroid clonotypes above 0.001 in blood as well.

Patients aged 18 to 65 had newly diagnosed hyperthyroidism that had lasted under 2 months. Every diagnosis used clinical symptoms, serum thyroxine and TRAb, thyroid ultrasound and orbital computed tomography. PBMCs were sourced from about 10 ml fresh peripheral blood. The TCR beta CDR3 regions underwent amplification using RNA transcripts as the source. An initial round of RT-PCR targeting the TCR CDR3 relied on the HTBI primer set. TCRdb re-called the multiplex PCR reads with MiXCR, one entry per CDR3 protein. The sample has roughly 570,000 distinct CDR3 sequences, approximately 15% seen once. V dropped 5 bases and J dropped 0 bases, with 17 bases sitting between them. This CDR3 has 16 amino acids. CDR1 and CDR2 (germline): MDHEN, SYDVKM. Details on this clonotype: Antigen: not known.

V gene TRBV28 combines with J gene TRBJ2-7; possibly TRBD1 for D (5 bases). This TCR was recovered from a woman aged 25-40 years with Graves' hyperthyroidism. Sequenced material: blood. The CDR3 sequence: CASSEATQDLSYEQYF. CDR3 bases: TGTGCCAGCAGTGAGGCCACACAGGACCTCTCCTACGAGCAGTACTTC.